These T cell receptor beta chains were read from a single sample in a study of T cells in Graves' hyperthyroidism and ophthalmopathy. Via MiXCR, TCRdb re-called the multiplex PCR reads, giving one row per CDR3 protein. The sample has roughly 700,000 distinct CDR3 sequences, just over 35% seen once. Sequencing input: blood. Receptor source: a woman aged 40 to 49 with Graves' hyperthyroidism. Each CDR3 is given with its conserved first and last residue. The order of the fields is V gene, D gene, J gene, clone size, CDR3 protein, CDR3 DNA. The D gene is left open where the match is weak. Clone size is shown for a subset of rows, as once, few, many or a class of expanded clone.

>TRBV7-2|-|TRBJ1-1|-
CASSPRTGGETEAFF
TGTGCCAGCAGCCCTCGGACGGGGGGCGAGACTGAAGCTTTCTTT
>TRBV14|TRBD2|TRBJ2-5|many
CASSRRAGAETQYF
TGTGCCAGCAGTCGTCGAGCGGGAGCGGAGACCCAGTACTTC
>TRBV19|-|TRBJ2-6|many
CASKRGHSGANVLTF
TGTGCCAGCAAGAGGGGCCACTCTGGGGCCAACGTCCTGACTTTC
>TRBV6-1|-|TRBJ2-2|-
CASSQTSGQTLTGELFF
TGTGCCAGCAGTCAAACTTCCGGACAGACCCTCACCGGGGAGCTGTTTTTT
>TRBV7-9|-|TRBJ1-3|many
CASGLRPGTIYF
TGTGCCAGCGGACTCCGCCCAGGAACCATATATTTT
>TRBV6-6|-|TRBJ1-5|few
CASSYSSGRENQPQHF
TGTGCCAGCAGTTACTCTTCAGGGAGGGAGAATCAGCCCCAGCATTTT
>TRBV12-3/TRBV12-4|-|TRBJ1-2|many
CASSLSPYGYTF
TGTGCCAGCAGTTTGAGTCCCTATGGCTACACCTTC
>TRBV6-5|-|TRBJ1-5|-
CASSLQDRNQPQHF
TGTGCCAGCAGTTTACAGGACAGAAATCAGCCCCAGCATTTT
>TRBV14|-|TRBJ1-6|many
CASSQDGRNSPLHF
TGTGCCAGCAGCCAAGATGGGCGTAATTCACCCCTCCACTTT
>TRBV2|-|TRBJ2-7|-
CASNGGSSYNEQYF
TGTGCCAGCAATGGGGGGTCCTCCTACAATGAGCAGTACTTC
>TRBV7-9|-|TRBJ1-2|-
CASSPRGTVFSGGYTF
TGTGCCAGCAGCCCCCGGGGGACGGTCTTTTCGGGTGGCTACACCTTC
>TRBV6-5|-|TRBJ1-5|-
CASRGIAAGAHQPQHF
TGTGCCAGCAGAGGTATAGCAGCAGGGGCGCATCAGCCCCAGCATTTT
>TRBV7-6|-|TRBJ2-7|few
CASSLGSSGLGYEQYF
TGTGCCAGCAGCTTAGGTTCTTCAGGTCTCGGCTACGAGCAGTACTTC
>TRBV15|TRBD2|TRBJ2-5|-
CATSSPLGGGKKTQYF
TGTGCCACCAGCAGTCCCCTAGGCGGGGGTAAGAAGACCCAGTACTTC
>TRBV24-1|-|TRBJ2-5|few
CATSVGQGETQYF
TGTGCCACCAGTGTGGGGCAGGGGGAGACCCAGTACTTC
>TRBV5-1|-|TRBJ1-5|many
CASSTGGLEQPQHF
TGCGCCAGCTCGACCGGGGGCCTAGAGCAGCCCCAGCATTTT
>TRBV7-9|TRBD2|TRBJ2-5|many
CASSLGTSGDQETQYF
TGTGCCAGCAGCCTCGGGACTAGCGGGGACCAAGAGACCCAGTACTTC
>TRBV7-2|-|TRBJ1-5|-
CASSFYVGQPQHF
TGTGCCAGCAGCTTCTACGTTGGTCAGCCCCAGCATTTT
>TRBV9|-|TRBJ2-2|many
CASSSRQGFGELFF
TGTGCCAGCAGCTCCCGCCAAGGGTTCGGGGAGCTGTTTTTT
>TRBV4-3|TRBD1|TRBJ1-2|-
CASSQAPGTGYGYTF
TGCGCCAGCAGCCAAGCTCCCGGGACAGGGTATGGCTACACCTTC
>TRBV10-3|TRBD1|TRBJ2-7|-
CASSDPRGLGTGSSYEQYF
TGTGCCAGCAGTGACCCCCGCGGTTTAGGGACAGGGAGCTCCTACGAGCAGTACTTC
>TRBV20-1|-|TRBJ1-4|-
CSARDRGSWGLEEKLFF
TGCAGTGCTAGAGATAGGGGTAGTTGGGGACTTGAGGAAAAACTGTTTTTT
>TRBV7-9|TRBD1|TRBJ2-3|-
CASSLQGAGDTQYF
TGTGCCAGCAGTCTTCAGGGGGCAGGGGATACGCAGTATTTT
>TRBV11-3|-|TRBJ2-5|few
CASSSLTFKTTETQYF
TGTGCCAGCAGCTCCCTGACGTTTAAGACCACTGAGACCCAGTACTTC
>TRBV24-1|-|TRBJ1-5|-
CEHLFPRGGRNQPQQF
TGTGAACATTTGTTCCCGCGGGGCGGCCGCAATCAGCCCCAGCAATTT
>TRBV6-5|TRBD1|TRBJ1-1|-
CASSGDSPLAFF
TGTGCCAGCAGTGGGGACAGCCCTCTGGCTTTCTTT
>TRBV10-3|TRBD1|TRBJ2-5|-
CAISQTGEETQYF
TGTGCCATCAGCCAGACAGGGGAGGAGACCCAGTACTTC
>TRBV7-9|-|TRBJ2-5|once
CASSVSAGAQETQYF
TGTGCCAGCAGCGTATCCGCAGGGGCCCAAGAGACCCAGTACTTC
>TRBV6-6|-|TRBJ1-6|few
CASSYTYFGLRLWRNSPLHF
TGTGCCAGCAGTTACACGTACTTTGGGTTGAGATTGTGGAGAAATTCACCCCTCCACTTT
>TRBV12-3/TRBV12-4|-|TRBJ1-5|many
CASSLAAGDQPQHF
TGTGCCAGCAGTTTAGCTGCCGGCGATCAGCCCCAGCATTTT
>TRBV7-9|TRBD1|TRBJ2-6|-
CASSSGQGLTGANVLTF
TGTGCCAGCAGCTCTGGACAGGGTCTGACTGGGGCCAACGTCCTGACTTTC
>TRBV12-3/TRBV12-4|-|TRBJ1-2|few
CASSLHPGPYGYTF
TGTGCCAGCAGTTTACATCCAGGGCCGTATGGCTACACCTTC
>TRBV9|-|TRBJ1-2|many
CASSSSGGNYGYTF
TGTGCCAGCAGCTCCTCGGGTGGGAACTATGGCTACACCTTC
>TRBV29-1|TRBD1|TRBJ1-2|many
CSVYGQGGGANYGYTF
TGCAGCGTCTACGGACAGGGAGGGGGAGCTAACTATGGCTACACCTTC
>TRBV6-2/TRBV6-3|-|TRBJ1-5|-
CASSGQLQPQHF
TGTGCCAGCAGTGGACAGCTTCAGCCCCAGCATTTT
>TRBV6-5|-|TRBJ1-2|-
CASSYSRILRNGYTF
TGTGCCAGCAGTTACTCACGGATTTTGAGGAATGGCTACACCTTC
>TRBV29-1|-|TRBJ2-2|many
CSVRGQGHAGELFF
TGCAGCGTTCGTGGTCAGGGGCATGCCGGGGAGCTGTTTTTT
>TRBV3-1|-|TRBJ2-5|-
CASSHRGFSETQYF
TGTGCCAGCAGCCACCGCGGTTTTAGCGAGACCCAGTACTTC
>TRBV20-1|-|TRBJ1-6|few
CSARAGSSYNSPLHF
TGCAGTGCTAGGGCGGGGAGCTCCTATAATTCACCCCTCCACTTT
>TRBV5-1|TRBD1|TRBJ2-5|many
CASSLGQRETQYF
TGTGCCAGCTCATTGGGACAGAGAGAGACCCAGTACTTC
>TRBV9|-|TRBJ1-5|many
CASSVEPGPNNQPQHF
TGTGCCAGCAGCGTAGAACCGGGACCGAACAATCAGCCCCAGCATTTT
>TRBV6-5|-|TRBJ1-5|few
CASSVRRDQPQHF
TGTGCCAGCAGTGTCAGACGGGATCAGCCCCAGCATTTT
>TRBV10-3|-|TRBJ2-7|once
CASTFGGGLGRQYF
TGTGCCAGCACCTTTGGAGGGGGCCTGGGGCGGCAGTACTTC
>TRBV7-9|-|TRBJ1-1|many
CASSLSGRYTEAFF
TGTGCCAGCAGCTTATCAGGACGATACACTGAAGCTTTCTTT
>TRBV5-8|TRBD2|TRBJ2-5|many
CASSYLGGTDMETQYF
TGTGCCAGCAGTTACTTGGGGGGGACCGATATGGAGACCCAGTACTTC
>TRBV13|-|TRBJ2-5|-
CASSSSRTGETQYF
TGTGCCAGCAGCTCAAGTAGGACGGGCGAGACCCAGTACTTC
>TRBV10-2|TRBD1|TRBJ2-7|-
CATGTGGAYEQYF
TGCGCCACCGGGACAGGGGGAGCCTACGAGCAGTACTTC
>TRBV10-3|-|TRBJ1-6|-
CAISGGSYNSPLHF
TGTGCCATCAGCGGAGGGAGCTATAATTCACCCCTCCACTTT
>TRBV7-2|TRBD1|TRBJ2-1|-
CASSLGTGVNEQFF
TGTGCCAGCAGCTTAGGGACAGGGGTCAATGAGCAGTTCTTC
>TRBV5-4|TRBD1|TRBJ1-6|many
CASSLETGGNSPLHF
TGTGCCAGCAGCTTGGAGACAGGGGGTAATTCACCCCTCCACTTT
>TRBV9|-|TRBJ1-3|many
CASSPSGGNTIYF
TGTGCCAGCAGTCCCTCCGGGGGAAACACCATATATTTT
>TRBV20-1|TRBD1|TRBJ1-3|many
CSASQGGATGNTIYF
TGCAGTGCTAGTCAAGGGGGCGCAACTGGAAACACCATATATTTT
>TRBV19|-|TRBJ1-4|few
CASSGRPAFNEKLFF
TGTGCCAGTAGTGGCAGACCCGCCTTTAATGAAAAACTGTTTTTT
>TRBV5-1|-|TRBJ1-1|-
CASSYGTSGGEAFF
TGCGCCAGCAGCTACGGGACAAGCGGTGGTGAAGCTTTCTTT
>TRBV19|TRBD1|TRBJ1-1|-
CASSFRQGMNTEAFF
TGTGCCAGTAGTTTTAGACAGGGCATGAACACTGAAGCTTTCTTT
>TRBV7-2|TRBD1|TRBJ1-4|few
CASSSYTGGNEKLFF
TGTGCCAGCAGTTCCTACACAGGGGGCAATGAAAAACTGTTTTTT
>TRBV7-9|-|TRBJ1-3|few
CASSHRGSGNTIYF
TGTGCCAGCAGCCACCGGGGCTCTGGAAACACCATATATTTT
>TRBV10-3|-|TRBJ1-5|many
CAISDRDSNQPQHF
TGTGCCATCAGTGACCGGGACAGCAATCAGCCCCAGCATTTT